This T cell receptor beta chain was captured in a study of T-cell memory formation after mild COVID-19. Study as a whole: TCR clustering was largely donor specific.

This clonotype appeared many times. The CDR3 consists of 17 residues. Trimming stripped 0 bases from V and 4 bases from J, with 18 bases between. Germline CDR1 is LGHNA and CDR2 is YSLEER. 5'RACE, which relied on constant-segment primers, yielded TCR alpha and TCR beta cDNA libraries carrying sample barcodes and UMIs. TCRdb used MiXCR to reprocess the 5' RACE reads, holding one entry per CDR3 protein. The table shows about 320,000 distinct CDR3 sequences, with around 15% occurring only once. Material: PBMCs or a T cell subset sorted from them (not recorded which). The V gene is TRBV4-3, the J gene TRBJ1-2, with D uncertain. This clonotype was obtained from a man younger than 35 who had mild COVID-19 (a few samples of this study predate the infection). Cell type and time point are not known. The CDR3 loop is CASSQEVASEGSYGYTF. Here the CDR3 DNA reads TGCGCCAGCAGCCAAGAGGTCGCGAGCGAGGGCAGCTATGGCTACACCTTC.